This T cell receptor beta chain derives from a study of T cells after posttransplantation cyclophosphamide. CDR1 is SGHTA and CDR2 is FQGTGA in the germline V gene. V lost 11 bases to trimming and J lost 1 base, with 12 bases between them. CDR3 size: 13 residues. This clone was seen repeatedly, ten times or more. Assay: immunoSEQ multiplex PCR; the TCRdb copy retains only in-frame clones and omits some. Observed in the sample are tens of thousands of clones, none of them singletons. This TCR derives from a woman aged 45-65 years in good health and a related stem cell transplant donor. The sample taken for sequencing was PBMCs. V gene TRBV7-3 combines with J gene TRBJ1-3; maybe TRBD1 (5 bases). CDR3 loop: CALVGGSGNTIYF. The CDR3 nucleotides are TGTGCCCTTGTGGGGGGTTCTGGAAACACCATATATTTT.